These 30 T cell receptor beta chains were all obtained from the same sample, sequenced in a study of T-cell memory formation after mild COVID-19 (dated by TCRdb to the early 2020s). The library came from 5' RACE. Sequencing instrument: Illumina NovaSeq 6000. TCRdb cleaned the public reads at Q25 with fastp, built clones with MiXCR and kept in-frame beta chains. Identical CDR3 protein sequences are pooled into one entry, listed with their most common genes and DNA. The sample table holds approximately 350,000 distinct CDR3 sequences, of which around 15% were seen once. The ten largest clones add up to 20% to 25% of the sample. Sequenced material: PBMCs or a T cell subset sorted from them (not recorded which). Every receptor here comes from a man aged 18 to 30 who had mild COVID-19 (a few samples of this study predate the infection). The sample titles of this study are shuffled in the database, so cell type and time point are left out; the donor was told from shared clones.

The chain uses TRBV6-5 and TRBJ1-2, with 7 bases lining up with TRBD1. The CDR3 totals 13 residues. Germline CDR1 reads MNHEY; CDR2 reads SVGAGI. V lost 6 bases to trimming and J lost 4 bases; unmatched junction nucleotides: 5. Here the CDR3 DNA reads TGTGCCAGCAGCCAGGACAGGATCTATGGCTACACCTTC. Amino acids: CASSQDRIYGYTF.

This clonotype was counted ten times or more. This chain joins TRBV3-1 and TRBJ2-5, with 8 positions matching TRBD2. V lost 0 bases to trimming and J lost 2 bases; unmatched junction nucleotides: 2. The CDR3 loop spans 15 amino acids. The germline gives CDR1 LGHDT, CDR2 YNNKEL (reference sequence). CDR3: CASSQDGRGQETQYF. CDR3 DNA: TGTGCCAGCAGCCAAGACGGGAGGGGTCAAGAGACCCAGTACTTC.

J is TRBJ2-7 and V is TRBV19; D remains unclear. The CDR3 runs 12 residues. V gave up 2 bases and J gave up 6 bases, with 8 bases separating them. Germline V CDR1 and CDR2: LNHDA, SQIVND (reference sequence). The CDR3 coding sequence is TGTGCCAGTAGTATATCGGACGGCGAGCAGTACTTC. It encodes CASSISDGEQYF.

In its sample, this clonotype was seen a few times. This chain links TRBV4-1 with TRBJ2-7, with a tentative D call TRBD1 (5 bases). From germline, CDR1 is MGHRA and CDR2 YSYEKL. V was cut by 4 bases and J by 2 bases, with 15 bases left in between. The CDR3 has 15 residues. The DNA of the CDR3 is TGCGCCAGCAGCCGCGAGCCAGGGAACACCTACGAGCAGTACTTC. Translating gives CASSREPGNTYEQYF.

V usage is TRBV5-1 and J usage is TRBJ1-2; the match to TRBD1 covers 9 bases. This CDR3 has 13 residues. The trim removed 5 bases at V and 8 bases at J, leaving 7 bases unmatched. Looked up from germline, CDR1 is SGHRS and CDR2 is YFSETQ. CDR3 sequence (DNA): TGCGCCAGCAGTCAAGGACAGGGGATGGGCTACACCTTC. Protein sequence: CASSQGQGMGYTF.

This clonotype was counted a few times. The chain uses TRBV7-9 and TRBJ1-4; D not resolved. This CDR3 spans 14 amino acids. Per germline, CDR1 SEHNR and CDR2 FQNEAQ (reference sequence). Trimming took 0 bases from V and 6 from J, leaving 8 bases between them. Here the CDR3 reads CASSLASQDEKLFF. The CDR3 nucleotides read TGTGCCAGCAGCTTAGCCAGTCAAGATGAAAAACTGTTTTTT.

The J gene is TRBJ2-5, the V gene TRBV18; D is unclear. The germline V gene has CDR1 KGHSH and CDR2 LQKENI. V was trimmed by 1 base and J by 2 bases, leaving 11 bases between them. The CDR3 is 15 amino acids. The CDR3 loop is CASSPRAGSQETQYF. The DNA for the CDR3 is TGTGCCAGCTCACCACGGGCAGGAAGTCAAGAGACCCAGTACTTC. Supplemented by reference TRBV18 and TRBJ2-5, the full variable domain reads NAGVMQNPRHLVRRRGQEARLRCSPMKGHSHVYWYRQLPEEGLKFMVYLQKENIIDESGMPKERFSAEFPKEGPSILRIQQVVRGDSAAYFCASSPRAGSQETQYFGPGTRLLVL.

The chain couples TRBV12-3 or TRBV12-4 to TRBJ1-2; TRBD1 aligns across 8 bases. The CDR3 loop spans 14 amino acids. The V gene end was trimmed by 5 bases and the J gene end by 0 bases; junction bases not matched to a gene: 2. CDR3 bases: TGTGCCAGCAGTGCAGGGGGCACTAACTATGGCTACACCTTC. Its protein product is CASSAGGTNYGYTF.

This clonotype occurred many times. The chain couples TRBV7-9 to TRBJ2-7; no definite D call. The germline V gene has CDR1 SEHNR and CDR2 FQNEAQ (reference sequence). Between the trimmed V and J ends, which lost 4 bases and 2 bases, there was a span of 6 bases. The CDR3 runs to 12 residues. Here the CDR3 reads CASSWNPYEQYV. DNA of the CDR3: TGTGCCAGCAGCTGGAACCCCTACGAGCAGTACGTC.

The rearrangement joins TRBV5-5 to TRBJ2-7, with a tentative D call TRBD1 (5 bases). CDR3 length: 13 amino acids. Germline CDR1 and CDR2: SGHKS and YYEKEE (reference sequence). V lost 2 bases to trimming and J lost 3 bases, with 9 bases between them. The CDR3 DNA follows: TGTGCCAGCAGCTTCCTGCAGGGCTACGAGCAGTACTTC. It specifies CASSFLQGYEQYF.

The J gene is TRBJ2-5, the V gene TRBV4-1; TRBD1 aligns across 9 bases. The CDR3 is made up of 13 amino acids. J lost 6 bases, V lost 5 bases, and 4 bases had no gene match. The germline V gene encodes CDR1 MGHRA and CDR2 YSYEKL. The CDR3 sequence: CASSGDRVKTQYF. For the CDR3, the DNA is TGCGCCAGCAGCGGGGACAGGGTCAAGACCCAGTACTTC.

This chain joins TRBV27 and TRBJ2-1; 7 nucleotides line up with TRBD1. Per the germline V gene, CDR1 is MNHEY and CDR2 is SMNVEV (reference sequence). The CDR3 has 17 residues. V dropped 2 bases and J dropped 2; count of bases not matched to a gene: 9. The CDR3 bases are TGTGCCAGCAGTTTAAGAGGGGGCTCTTGGACCTACAATGAGCAGTTCTTC. Its protein is CASSLRGGSWTYNEQFF.

This clonotype was picked up a small number of times. The rearrangement links TRBV15 to TRBJ2-5, with D maybe TRBD1 (6 bases). The CDR3 is 15 amino acids. CDR1 and CDR2 (germline): LNHNV, YYDKDF (reference sequence). The V end lost 1 base, the J end lost 5 bases, and 14 bases lay between the germline ends. The CDR3 nucleotides read TGTGCCACCAGCAGAGCGGGGAGACAGGCGGAGACCCAGTACTTC. It is translated as CATSRAGRQAETQYF. The variable domain in full, with the rest retrieved from reference TRBV15 and TRBJ2-5, is DAMVIQNPRYQVTQFGKPVTLSCSQTLNHNVMYWYQQKSSQAPKLLFHYYDKDFNNEADTPDNFQSRRPNTSFCFLDIRSPGLGDTAMYLCATSRAGRQAETQYFGPGTRLLVL.

J is TRBJ2-5 and V is TRBV6-6; 9 positions agree with TRBD2. Germline values: CDR1 MNHNY, CDR2 SVGAGI (reference sequence). Trimming removed 5 bases from V and 5 bases from J; junction bases left unmatched: 12. The CDR3 runs to 16 residues. The CDR3 protein is CASSLLAGRKGETQYF. In nucleotides, the CDR3 is TGTGCCAGCAGTCTTCTAGCGGGGAGGAAAGGGGAGACCCAGTACTTC.

This clonotype was seen more than once but under ten times. The chain is built from TRBV10-3 and TRBJ2-1; 8 bases are shared with TRBD2. The V segment lost 5 bases and the J segment 6 bases; nucleotides outside the gene matches: 6. Germline loops: CDR1 ENHRY, CDR2 SYGVKD. The CDR3 covers 14 residues. CDR3 region: CAISQERGRNEQFF. The DNA for the CDR3 is TGTGCCATCAGTCAAGAGCGGGGGCGCAATGAGCAGTTCTTC.

V gene TRBV4-1 combines with J gene TRBJ2-7; D remains unclear. With 3 bases removed from V and 2 bases from J, the gap between germline ends came to 14 bases. The CDR3 consists of 15 residues. Germline V lookup: CDR1 MGHRA, CDR2 YSYEKL. The CDR3 DNA sequence: TGCGCCAGCAGCCATGGCAGAACCTACCCCTACGAGCAGTACTTC. It is translated as CASSHGRTYPYEQYF.

The chain couples TRBV5-1 to TRBJ2-1, with TRBD2 identical over 8 bases. After removal of 1 base from V and 2 bases from J, the junction contained 5 bases not matched to a gene. Germline V gene data show CDR1 as SGHRS and CDR2 as YFSETQ. The CDR3 runs to 16 residues. As DNA, the CDR3 is TGCGCCAGCAGCTTGTCCAGCGGGGGCCCCTACAATGAGCAGTTCTTC. Translating it yields CASSLSSGGPYNEQFF.

This clonotype was recorded once. Since a much larger clone is just one base distant, this may be a read error. The J gene is TRBJ1-5, the V gene TRBV4-3; no reliable D call. Per the germline V gene, CDR1 is LGHNA and CDR2 is YSLEER. V was shortened by 0 bases and J by 2 bases, with 8 bases between the two germline ends. The CDR3 spans 15 residues. The CDR3 sequence: CASSQDGYGNQPQHF. The DNA for the CDR3 is TGCGCCAGCAGCCAAGATGGGTATGGCAATCAGCCCCAGCATTTT.

This clonotype was seen repeatedly, ten times or more. The gene calls are TRBV6-6 and TRBJ2-1; 11 bases map to TRBD2. V shed 7 bases, J shed 7 bases, and the junction held 3 bases outside the gene matches. From germline, CDR1 is MNHNY and CDR2 SVGAGI (reference sequence). This CDR3 has 13 amino acids. CDR3 in amino acids: CASTLAGGNEQFF. In DNA, the CDR3 is TGTGCCAGCACCCTAGCGGGGGGTAATGAGCAGTTCTTC.

This clonotype was counted between two and nine times. The J gene is TRBJ2-1, the V gene TRBV11-2, with D uncertain. The V and J ends lost 1 base and 0 bases respectively, with 16 bases between them. Germline V gene sequence: CDR1 SGHAT, CDR2 FQNNGV. The CDR3 contains 18 residues. Here the CDR3 reads CASSLGTAPWGSYNEQFF. In DNA form, the CDR3 reads TGTGCCAGCAGCTTAGGAACGGCCCCGTGGGGCTCCTACAATGAGCAGTTCTTC. The entire variable domain, with the rest obtained from reference TRBV11-2 and TRBJ2-1, is as follows: EAGVAQSPRYKIIEKRQSVAFWCNPISGHATLYWYQQILGQGPKLLIQFQNNGVVDDSQLPKDRFSAERLKGVDSTLKIQPAKLEDSAVYLCASSLGTAPWGSYNEQFFGPGTRLTVL.

This clonotype was found a few times. This chain uses TRBV18 with TRBJ2-3, with 15 bases lining up with TRBD2. The V and J ends lost 0 bases and 3 bases, in that order; junction bases with no gene match: 1. The germline V gene encodes CDR1 KGHSH and CDR2 LQKENI. This CDR3 has 17 residues. DNA for the CDR3: TGTGCCAGCTCACCACCGGGACTAGCGGGGGGTACAGATACGCAGTATTTT. Its protein product is CASSPPGLAGGTDTQYF.

The rearrangement links TRBV6-2 or TRBV6-3 to TRBJ1-1; D not resolved. V gave up 3 bases and J gave up 0 bases, with 11 bases separating them. The CDR3 length is 15 residues. The germline V gene has CDR1 MNHEY and CDR2 SVGEGT. The CDR3 loop reads CASSYGKALNTEAFF. CDR3 DNA sequence: TGTGCCAGCAGTTATGGAAAGGCTTTGAACACTGAAGCTTTCTTT.

In this sample, this clonotype turned up a few times. The V gene is TRBV6-2 or TRBV6-3, the J gene TRBJ2-1, with 9 bases that match TRBD1. CDR3 length: 15 amino acids. With 5 bases clipped from V and 8 bases from J, the junction kept 10 bases outside the gene matches. Germline values: CDR1 MNHEY, CDR2 SVGEGT. CDR3 nucleotide sequence: TGTGCCAGCAGTCCCACAGGGGGCGCTTTGGATGAGCAGTTCTTC. Its translation: CASSPTGGALDEQFF.

In its sample, this clonotype was seen a few times. The V gene is TRBV6-2 or TRBV6-3, the J gene TRBJ2-5; 8 nucleotides agree with TRBD2. Per the germline V gene, CDR1 is MNHEY and CDR2 is SVGEGT. The CDR3 contains 14 residues. V shed 7 bases and J 5 bases; nucleotides not matched to a gene: 9. CDR3 region: CASTGAGGFETQYF. The DNA of the CDR3 is TGTGCCAGCACCGGGGCGGGGGGCTTCGAGACCCAGTACTTC.

The CDR3 sequence is CSVHQPRGVHYEQYF. Here the CDR3 DNA reads TGCAGCGTCCACCAGCCCCGAGGGGTTCACTACGAGCAGTACTTC. V and J are TRBV29-1 and TRBJ2-7; D possibly uses TRBD1 or TRBD2 (5 bases each). The CDR3 length is 15 residues. CDR1 is SQVTM and CDR2 is ANQGSEA in the germline V gene. Trimming took 6 bases from V and 3 from J, leaving 21 bases between them.

This clonotype came up a few times. The chain combines TRBV5-6 with TRBJ2-5; D is perhaps TRBD2 (5 bases). Trimming left V 4 bases short and J 7 bases short, with 14 bases between. Germline V CDR1 and CDR2: SGHDT, YYEEEE. This CDR3 comprises 13 residues. This CDR3 reads CASSGEARVTQYF. In DNA, the CDR3 is TGTGCCAGCAGCGGGGAAGCGCGGGTGACCCAGTACTTC.

The chain carries TRBV12-3 or TRBV12-4 and TRBJ1-5; D is undetermined. Trimming cost V 0 bases and J 4 bases, with 10 bases left between them. CDR3 length equals 15 residues. CDR3 protein: CASSLARRRNQPQHF. The DNA of the CDR3 is TGTGCCAGCAGTTTAGCTAGGAGAAGGAATCAGCCCCAGCATTTT.

This rearrangement joins TRBV12-3 or TRBV12-4 to TRBJ1-3; no clear D. The length of the CDR3 is 14 residues. With 6 bases removed from V and 5 bases from J, the gap between germline ends came to 14 bases. CDR3 coding DNA: TGTGCCAGCAGGCGAACGGGAAGTAGAAACACCATATATTTT. Its translation is CASRRTGSRNTIYF.

This clonotype was seen a handful of times. V gene TRBV14 combines with J gene TRBJ2-7; D might be TRBD1 (5 bases). With 1 base removed from V and 6 bases from J, the gap between germline ends came to 10 bases. The CDR3 runs 13 residues. The germline V gene has CDR1 SGHDN and CDR2 FVKESK. The CDR3 here is CASSQGQLGEQYF. Written as DNA, the CDR3 is TGTGCCAGCAGCCAAGGACAGTTGGGCGAGCAGTACTTC.

This clonotype has ten or more counts. The junction shows a germline mismatch at one end, possibly a read error. The rearrangement links TRBV20-1 to TRBJ2-1; D unresolved. CDR3 length: 14 residues. Per the germline V gene, CDR1 is DFQATT and CDR2 is SNEGSKA (reference sequence). This CDR3 reads CSARDSVVGQLCVF. CDR3 DNA: TGCAGTGCTAGAGATTCTGTAGTCGGTCAATTGTGCGTCTTC.